Sequencing of this TCR beta chain was carried out in a study of T cell clonality in common variable immunodeficiency. General observations from the study: T cell subpopulation sequencing would be needed to explain CVID clonality. Shared TCRbeta clones were fewer between CVID subjects than controls. Common variable immunodeficiency TCR beta sequences reportedly had fewer deletions and N-nucleotide insertions.

This clone has at least ten counts. Its target is unknown. The read halts 3 residues ahead of the CDR3 end, with the missing end drawn from the germline J gene. The germline gives CDR1 SGHRS, CDR2 YFSETQ. This CDR3 spans 17 amino acids. J was trimmed by 7 bases and V by 3 bases; bases with no gene match: 11. Libraries were prepared by immunoSEQ multiplex PCR; TCRdb keeps only in-frame clonotypes and omits some of them. Altogether 25,000 to 40,000 clones were found in the sample, and no singletons occur. Each donor provided roughly 5 to 8 ml of heparinized whole blood. This chain joins TRBV5-1 and TRBJ2-1; 12 positions agree with TRBD2. The TCR comes from a person between 18 and 75 years old in good health. What was sequenced was peripheral blood mononuclear cells. The DNA read from the CDR3 is TGCGCCAGCAGCTGGGAGCTAGCGGGAGGGCCCGGAAATGAG. Its protein product is CASSWELAGGPGNE. The full CDR3 protein reads CASSWELAGGPGNEQFF. The full variable domain, rest sourced from reference TRBV5-1 and TRBJ2-1, is KAGVTQTPRYLIKTRGQQVTLSCSPISGHRSVSWYQQTPGQGLQFLFEYFSETQRNKGNFPGRFSGRQFSNSRSEMNVSTLELGDSALYLCASSWELAGGPGNEQFFGPGTRLTVL.